This entry lists 31 T cell receptor beta chains sequenced from one sample in a study of blood T cell repertoires in COVID-19. This table comes from immunoSEQ multiplex PCR, and its TCRdb copy is limited to in-frame clones, with some not included. The data show roughly 500,000 clones, approximately 89% seen once. The source material was peripheral blood. Receptors were obtained from a man aged 18 to 30 with COVID-19, enrolled during active disease.

This sequence joins TRBV19 and TRBJ2-7; TRBD2 is a possible D gene (6 bases). The CDR3 is 15 residues long. Trimming took off 4 bases at V and 9 bases at J, with 22 bases between the two ends. The germline V gene encodes CDR1 LNHDA and CDR2 SQIVND (reference sequence). The CDR3: CASSRGAGGLLGQYF. The CDR3 DNA is TGTGCCAGTAGTAGGGGCGCCGGGGGTTTGCTCGGGCAGTACTTC.

This sequence joins TRBV5-1 and TRBJ1-4, with D possibly being TRBD1 (5 bases). The V gene's germline CDR1 is SGHRS and CDR2 YFSETQ. V dropped 4 bases and J dropped 0 bases, with 13 bases sitting between them. The CDR3 has 16 residues. The CDR3 DNA reads as TGCGCCAGCAGCCGGGGGGAGTTATCAACTAATGAAAAACTGTTTTTT. This gives the protein CASSRGELSTNEKLFF.

This clone was seen just once. The chain is built from TRBV6-5 and TRBJ1-1; D unresolved. Trimming shortened V by 4 bases and J by 10 bases, and 13 bases separated the two germline ends. CDR3 length equals 12 residues. Germline V gene sequence: CDR1 MNHEY, CDR2 SVGAGI. CDR3 sequence reads: CASSSQTLRAFF. The CDR3 nucleotides read TGTGCCAGCAGTTCGCAGACATTGAGAGCTTTCTTT.

The chain joins TRBV19 to TRBJ2-7, with a weak D call TRBD2 (6 bases). Trimming left V 4 bases short and J 5 bases short, with 12 bases between. This CDR3 region has 13 residues. CDR1 and CDR2 (germline): LNHDA, SQIVND (reference sequence). CDR3 sequence: CASSKGGLHEQYF. The CDR3 DNA reads TGTGCCAGTAGTAAGGGAGGTCTCCACGAGCAGTACTTC. Supplemented by reference TRBV19 and TRBJ2-7, the full variable domain reads DGGITQSPKYLFRKEGQNVTLSCEQNLNHDAMYWYRQDPGQGLRLIYYSQIVNDFQKGDIAEGYSVSREKKESFPLTVTSAQKNPTAFYLCASSKGGLHEQYFGPGTRLTVT.

The V call is TRBV7-2, the J call TRBJ2-3; 11 positions match TRBD2. J gave up 4 bases and V 4 bases, and 4 bases lay outside the gene matches. In germline, CDR1 is SGHTA, CDR2 FQGNSA. This CDR3 is built from 15 residues. Here the CDR3 reads CASSYGLAGPDTQYF. The CDR3 nucleotides read TGTGCCAGCAGCTACGGACTAGCGGGCCCAGATACGCAGTATTTT.

The V call is TRBV20-1, the J call TRBJ2-3, with 9 bases lining up with TRBD2. The CDR3 spans 16 residues. CDR1 and CDR2 from the germline V gene are DFQATT and SNEGSKA (reference sequence). Unmatched junction bases numbered 11, after V lost 3 bases and J lost 4 bases. The DNA of the CDR3 is TGCAGTGCTAGTGAGGCGGCTAGCGGGAACCCAGATACGCAGTATTTT. Translated: CSASEAASGNPDTQYF.

The count of this clone is one. The chain links TRBV5-4 to TRBJ2-3; D possibly corresponds to TRBD1 (6 bases). This CDR3 spans 18 amino acids. Trimming removed 0 bases from V and 0 bases from J, with 17 bases in between. Germline values: CDR1 SGHNT, CDR2 YYREEE (reference sequence). Here the CDR3 reads CASSLVRGQGLSTDTQYF. The CDR3 nucleotides are TGTGCCAGCAGCTTGGTCCGGGGTCAGGGGCTAAGCACAGATACGCAGTATTTT.

The V and J genes are TRBV6-5 and TRBJ1-3, with D perhaps matching TRBD1 (5 bases). The V and J ends lost 10 bases and 2 bases respectively, with 15 bases between them. From germline, CDR1 is MNHEY and CDR2 SVGAGI. The CDR3 is 14 residues long. Written as DNA, the CDR3 is TGTGCCACTCAACGCGGGGGGACTGGAAACACCATATATTTT. This encodes CATQRGGTGNTIYF.

The rearrangement links TRBV5-1 to TRBJ2-3; 8 bases map to TRBD1. The CDR3 consists of 17 residues. The germline V gene has CDR1 SGHRS and CDR2 YFSETQ. Trimming took 4 bases from V and 3 from J; bases not matched to a gene: 13. DNA for the CDR3: TGCGCCAGCAGCCTAAGCGACAGGGGTTTTCGGACAGATACGCAGTATTTT. Protein sequence: CASSLSDRGFRTDTQYF.

The count of this clone is one. This chain joins TRBV5-5 and TRBJ1-1; D is unclear. The CDR3 spans 13 residues. Trimming shortened V by 1 base and J by 0 bases, and 4 bases separated the two germline ends. Looked up from germline, CDR1 is SGHKS and CDR2 is YYEKEE (reference sequence). CDR3 sequence: CASSLLLNTEAFF. CDR3 in DNA: TGTGCCAGCAGCTTGTTATTGAACACTGAAGCTTTCTTT.

The chain couples TRBV7-8 to TRBJ2-5; D is perhaps TRBD2 (5 bases). V lost 5 bases, J lost 4 bases, and 20 bases lay in between. The CDR3 runs to 16 residues. In germline, CDR1 is SGHVS, CDR2 FQNEAQ. The CDR3 DNA reads as TGTGCCAGCAGCCTATTCGGGGAGAAAAGAGGAGAGACCCAGTACTTC. Its translation is CASSLFGEKRGETQYF.

This clone was seen only once. The chain couples TRBV6-1 to TRBJ1-6; D remains unclear. Per the germline V gene, CDR1 is MNHNS and CDR2 is SASEGT. The CDR3 has 14 residues. V was pared by 6 bases and J by 4 bases, with 10 bases between. CDR3 in amino acids: CASSATYYNSPLHF. The CDR3 region has the DNA TGTGCCAGCAGCGCGACATATTATAATTCACCCCTCCACTTT.

The chain carries TRBV4-1 and TRBJ1-2; D may be TRBD1 (5 bases). The CDR3 length is 12 residues. CDR1 MGHRA and CDR2 YSYEKL come from the germline V gene. V was shortened by 9 bases and J by 8 bases, with 16 bases between the two germline ends. CDR3 in amino acids: CASSDIVGGYTF. The CDR3 region has the DNA TGCGCCAGTTCGGACATCGTGGGGGGCTACACCTTC.

This clone was found once. The chain carries TRBV28 and TRBJ2-5; 9 bases align to TRBD2. Germline assignment: CDR1 MDHEN and CDR2 SYDVKM. J lost 5 bases, V lost 1 base, and 2 bases had no gene match. This CDR3 region has 14 residues. The DNA for the CDR3 is TGTGCCAGCAGTTTATTAGCGGGAGTGGAGACCCAGTACTTC. This codes for CASSLLAGVETQYF.

This chain joins TRBV6-1 and TRBJ2-5, with TRBD2 as a possible D gene (6 bases). CDR3 size: 15 residues. CDR1 and CDR2 from the germline V gene are MNHNS and SASEGT. V was pared by 1 base and J by 5 bases, with 14 bases between. For the CDR3, the DNA is TGTGCCAGCAGTGAAGAGCGGGCCCCTTACGAGACCCAGTACTTC. It is translated as CASSEERAPYETQYF.

The chain links TRBV7-9 to TRBJ1-2, with TRBD1 matching over 7 bases. Germline CDR1 is SEHNR and CDR2 is FQNEAQ (reference sequence). J lost 2 bases, V lost 8 bases, and 2 bases had no gene match. The length of the CDR3 is 12 residues. This CDR3 is CASSTGNYGYTF. In DNA, the CDR3 is TGTGCCAGCTCGACAGGGAACTATGGCTACACCTTC.

The chain has TRBV2 and TRBJ2-3; 10 bases are a match to TRBD2. Losses at the gene ends were 7 bases for V and 3 bases for J; bases not matched to a gene: 4. This CDR3 has 14 residues. Germline V gene lookup returns CDR1 SNHLY and CDR2 FYNNEI. The CDR3 loop is CASTGTSETDTQYF. The CDR3 DNA reads as TGTGCCAGCACTGGGACTAGCGAGACAGATACGCAGTATTTT.

V is TRBV27 and J is TRBJ2-1; D might be TRBD2 (6 bases). Germline lookup yields CDR1 MNHEY and CDR2 SMNVEV (reference sequence). Trimming pared 3 bases from V and 6 bases from J, leaving 12 bases between. The CDR3 loop spans 14 amino acids. DNA of the CDR3: TGTGCCAGCAGTTTCAGTGGGAGGACCAATGAGCAGTTCTTC. Translated: CASSFSGRTNEQFF.

In regard to this clone: This sample also contains other DNA sequences that code for the same CDR3. The chain carries TRBV20-1 and TRBJ2-2, with a weak D call TRBD2 (5 bases). There are 11 residues in the CDR3. Trimming pared 3 bases from V and 6 bases from J, leaving 5 bases between. CDR1 and CDR2 (germline): DFQATT, SNEGSKA (reference sequence). The CDR3 DNA reads as TGCAGTGCTAGGGGAGCCGGGGAGCTGTTTTTT. It translates to CSARGAGELFF.

This chain connects TRBV7-2 to TRBJ1-1; 9 bases are shared with TRBD1. The V gene end was trimmed by 5 bases and the J gene end by 5 bases; junction bases not matched to a gene: 3. Germline CDR1 and CDR2: SGHTA and FQGNSA. The CDR3 runs 13 residues. CDR3 amino acids: CASSRGTGTEAFF. Written as DNA, the CDR3 is TGTGCCAGCAGCAGAGGGACAGGGACTGAAGCTTTCTTT. The variable domain in full, with the rest retrieved from reference TRBV7-2 and TRBJ1-1, is GAGVSQSPSNKVTEKGKDVELRCDPISGHTALYWYRQSLGQGLEFLIYFQGNSAPDKSGLPSDRFSAERTGGSVSTLTIQRTQQEDSAVYLCASSRGTGTEAFFGQGTRLTVV.

This clone was detected only a few times. The junction shows a germline mismatch at one end, possibly a read error. The gene calls are TRBV5-4 and TRBJ2-1, with a tentative D call TRBD2 (5 bases). The CDR3 is 13 residues long. Germline V gene lookup returns CDR1 SGHNT and CDR2 YYREEE (reference sequence). CDR3 nucleotide sequence: TGTGCCGGCAGCCCCGTCGGAGGCAATGAGCAGTTCTTC. Protein product: CAGSPVGGNEQFF.

V usage is TRBV30 and J usage is TRBJ1-5; a possible D gene is TRBD1 (6 bases). Germline assignment: CDR1 GTSNPN and CDR2 SVGIG (reference sequence). The ends were cut back, 5 bases at V and 3 bases at J, with 14 bases in the middle. This CDR3 spans 14 amino acids. For the CDR3, the DNA is TGTGCCTGGGCGACAGGCCGAGTCAATCAGCCCCAGCATTTT. Residues: CAWATGRVNQPQHF.

The chain links TRBV6-5 to TRBJ2-5, with D tentatively TRBD1 (5 bases). Germline CDR1 and CDR2: MNHEY and SVGAGI. The length of the CDR3 is 15 residues. Trimming pared 0 bases from V and 5 bases from J, leaving 13 bases between. CDR3 residues: CASSYSLTARETQYF. DNA of the CDR3: TGTGCCAGCAGTTACTCCCTGACAGCCCGGGAGACCCAGTACTTC.

About this clone: Other DNA sequences in the sample encode the same CDR3. The chain combines TRBV2 with TRBJ1-5, with D possibly being TRBD1 (5 bases). This CDR3 contains 13 residues. V shed 6 bases and J shed 2 bases, with 8 bases lying between them. In germline, CDR1 is SNHLY, CDR2 FYNNEI. CDR3 nucleotide sequence: TGTGCCAGCAGCTGGGGGGGCAATCAGCCCCAGCATTTT. The encoded protein is CASSWGGNQPQHF.

V usage is TRBV15 and J usage is TRBJ1-1; 7 bases map to TRBD1. J lost 5 bases, V lost 2 bases, and 5 bases had no gene match. In germline, CDR1 is LNHNV, CDR2 YYDKDF (reference sequence). This CDR3 region has 14 residues. CDR3 amino acids: CATSRNRGKTEAFF. The CDR3 nucleotides read TGTGCCACCAGCAGAAACAGGGGAAAAACTGAAGCTTTCTTT.

The chain uses TRBV27 and TRBJ2-7, with unresolved D. There are 14 residues in the CDR3. Trimming left V 0 bases short and J 1 base short, with 7 bases between. The germline V gene has CDR1 MNHEY and CDR2 SMNVEV (reference sequence). CDR3 sequence reads: CASSLSFRSYEQYF. CDR3 nucleotides: TGTGCCAGCAGTTTATCGTTCAGGTCCTACGAGCAGTACTTC.

In this sample, this clone turned up a few times. This chain uses TRBV7-2 with TRBJ1-2; 7 bases fit TRBD1. The CDR3 spans 14 residues. After removal of 6 bases from V and 3 bases from J, the junction contained 7 bases not matched to a gene. Looked up from germline, CDR1 is SGHTA and CDR2 is FQGNSA. CDR3 in DNA: TGTGCCAGCAGTTCTACAGGGGTGGACTATGGCTACACCTTC. This translates into CASSSTGVDYGYTF.

Remarks on this clone: No conserved phenylalanine or tryptophan ends this CDR3, so it is likely a read error. The limits of the CDR3 on the DNA are not certain, so only TCRdb's listed CDR3 is given. The chain joins TRBV5-5 to TRBJ2-7; the listed D gene, TRBD2, was not tested against the DNA. Germline assignment: CDR1 SGHKS and CDR2 YYEKEE (reference sequence). The CDR3 adds up to 13 amino acids, both ends counted. CDR3 sequence: CASSLEVAGAPRL.

This chain connects TRBV19 to TRBJ1-6; no reliable D call. The CDR3 loop spans 14 amino acids. V dropped 8 bases and J dropped 0 bases, with 8 bases sitting between them. CDR1 is LNHDA, CDR2 SQIVND, per germline (reference sequence). In nucleotides, the CDR3 is TGTGCCAGTGCCTTCAGCTCCTATAATTCACCCCTCCACTTT. The encoded protein is CASAFSSYNSPLHF.

The rearrangement links TRBV5-1 to TRBJ1-2; D unresolved. Trimming left V 5 bases short and J 2 bases short, with 13 bases between. The CDR3 is 14 residues long. The V gene's germline CDR1 is SGHRS and CDR2 YFSETQ. The CDR3 protein is CASRYKTWNYGYTF. Here the CDR3 DNA reads TGCGCCAGCAGATACAAAACATGGAACTATGGCTACACCTTC.

The rearrangement links TRBV24-1 to TRBJ2-1; 8 bases line up with TRBD1. The CDR3 extends over 15 amino acids. CDR1 is KGHDR and CDR2 is SFDVKD in the germline V gene. J gave up 4 bases and V 7 bases, and 8 bases lay outside the gene matches. This CDR3 reads CATRAPGQDYNEQFF. CDR3 DNA: TGTGCCACCAGGGCTCCGGGACAGGATTACAATGAGCAGTTCTTC.